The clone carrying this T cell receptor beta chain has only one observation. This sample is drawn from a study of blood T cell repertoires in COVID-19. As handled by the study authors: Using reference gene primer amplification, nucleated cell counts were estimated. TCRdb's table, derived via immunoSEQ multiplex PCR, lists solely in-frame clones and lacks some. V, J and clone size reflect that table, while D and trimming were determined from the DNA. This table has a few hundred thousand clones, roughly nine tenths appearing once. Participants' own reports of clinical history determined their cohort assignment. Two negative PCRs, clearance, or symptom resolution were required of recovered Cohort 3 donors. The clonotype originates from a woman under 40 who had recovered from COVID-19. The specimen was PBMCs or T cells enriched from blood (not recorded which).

CDR3 loop: CASSVMEDVSEQFF. Here the CDR3 DNA reads TGTGCCAGCAGCGTTATGGAGGATGTGAGTGAGCAGTTCTTC. The rearrangement joins TRBV28 to TRBJ2-1; possibly TRBD2 for D (5 bases). V gave up 6 bases and J gave up 9 bases, with 18 bases separating them. The CDR3 runs 14 residues. Germline V gene data show CDR1 as MDHEN and CDR2 as SYDVKM.